The TCR beta chain described here comes from a study of T cells in narcolepsy. Study findings and constraints: HCRT-specific and TRIB2-specific autoreactive clonotypes appeared among same-patient CSF and blood CD4+ clonotypes. Reportedly, autoreactive clonotypes were serially detected in patients' blood but not controls'.

By share of the sample, this clone is medium-sized. Antigen specificity is unknown. Libraries were prepared by immunoSEQ multiplex PCR; TCRdb keeps only in-frame clonotypes and omits some of them. The sample comprises fewer than 35,000 clones, roughly 87% of which are singletons, and 2.6% rests with the top ten. The CDR3 runs 15 residues. CDR1 and CDR2 from the germline V gene are SGHTA and FQGNSA. The ends were cut back, 4 bases at V and 4 bases at J, with 16 bases in the middle. The sequenced material came from CD45RA- memory CD4+ T cells from PBMCs. This clonotype was obtained from a human donor with narcolepsy. This chain uses TRBV7-2 with TRBJ2-5; the D gene could be TRBD1 or TRBD2 (5 bases each). DNA for the CDR3: TGTGCCAGCAGCTCCGGACAAACTAGTACAGAGACCCAGTACTTC. This gives the protein CASSSGQTSTETQYF.